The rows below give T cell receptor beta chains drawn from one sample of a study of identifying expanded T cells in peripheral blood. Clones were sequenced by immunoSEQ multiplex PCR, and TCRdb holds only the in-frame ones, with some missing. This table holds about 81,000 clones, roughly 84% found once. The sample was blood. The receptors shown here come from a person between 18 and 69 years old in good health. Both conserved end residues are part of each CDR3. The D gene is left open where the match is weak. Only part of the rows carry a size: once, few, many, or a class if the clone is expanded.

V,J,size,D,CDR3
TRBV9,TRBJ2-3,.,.,CASSRLTDTQYF
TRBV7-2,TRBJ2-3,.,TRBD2,CASSLGGTRTDTQYF
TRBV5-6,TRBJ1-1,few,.,CASSWTVLNTEAFF
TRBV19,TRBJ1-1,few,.,CASTTTGIRLNTEAFF
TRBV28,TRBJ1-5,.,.,CASSLNLGRNQPQHF
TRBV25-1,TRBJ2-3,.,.,CASLTSSTDTQYF
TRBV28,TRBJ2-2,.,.,CASSPTLHTGELFF
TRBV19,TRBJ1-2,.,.,CASSIADPARNYGYTF
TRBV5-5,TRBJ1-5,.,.,CATSPDGYSNQPQHF
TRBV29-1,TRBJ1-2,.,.,CSVESVGKGGYTF
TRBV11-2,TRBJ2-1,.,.,CASTRGRNYNEQFF
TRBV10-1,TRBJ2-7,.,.,CASSPLGQPWLYEQYF
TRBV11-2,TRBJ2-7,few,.,CASSLGPGYSYEQYF
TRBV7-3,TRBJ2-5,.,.,CASSLGENGQETQYF
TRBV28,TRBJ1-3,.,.,CASSWDNSGNTIYF
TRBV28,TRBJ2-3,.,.,CASSSFYPGPETDTQYF
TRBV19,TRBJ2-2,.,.,CASSRVGVGAGELFF
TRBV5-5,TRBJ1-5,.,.,CASSLRARDEVSQPQHF
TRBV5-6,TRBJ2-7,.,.,CASSLRLDGAYEQYF
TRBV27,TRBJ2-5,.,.,CASSPRDPGETQYF
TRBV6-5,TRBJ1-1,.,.,CASRDFQNTEAFF
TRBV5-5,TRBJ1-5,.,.,CASSPRRDQPQHF
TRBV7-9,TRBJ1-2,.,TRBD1,CASSHHRGSGYTF
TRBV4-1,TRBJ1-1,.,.,CASSQDPGTVNTEAFF
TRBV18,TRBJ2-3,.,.,CASSLGGGADTQYF
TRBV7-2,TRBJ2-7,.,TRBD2,CASSLDASGRSYEQYF
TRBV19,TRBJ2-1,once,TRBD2,CASSIDPAGVLGGNEQFF
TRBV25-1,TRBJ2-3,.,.,CASSEYAGGASTDTQYF
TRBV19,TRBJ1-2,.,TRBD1,CASSSKDRGFRGYGYTF
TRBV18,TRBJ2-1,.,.,CASSPYNFDNEQFF
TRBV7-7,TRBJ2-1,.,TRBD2,CASSAVSASGSDEQFF
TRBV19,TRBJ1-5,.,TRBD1,CATRDREGQPQHF
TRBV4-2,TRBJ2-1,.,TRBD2,CASSQDKAGGSYNEQFF
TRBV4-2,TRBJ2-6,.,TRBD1,CASSPGQRTSGANVLTF
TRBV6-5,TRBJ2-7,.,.,CASSYGQGGYEQYF
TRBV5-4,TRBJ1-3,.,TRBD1,CASSFGTGAGNTIYF
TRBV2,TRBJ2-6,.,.,CASIKPGANVLTF
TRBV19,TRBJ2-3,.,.,CASGTLGTDTQYF
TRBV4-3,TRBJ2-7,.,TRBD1,CASSQGTGSFYEQYF
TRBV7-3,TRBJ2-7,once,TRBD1,CASSLGWTGSPYEQYF
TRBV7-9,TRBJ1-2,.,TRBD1,CASSLAGTGDNYGYTF
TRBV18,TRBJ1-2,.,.,CASSPSAARGRVGYTF
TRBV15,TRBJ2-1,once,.,CATSRDPLTDNEQFF
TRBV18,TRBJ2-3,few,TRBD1,CASLTGGDTQYF
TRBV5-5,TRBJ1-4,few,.,CASSHEGGNEKLFF
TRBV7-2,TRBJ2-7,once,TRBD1,CASSRGQGVSYEQYF
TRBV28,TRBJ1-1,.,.,CASSANTAVNTEAFF
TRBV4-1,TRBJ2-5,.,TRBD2,CASSLSGRTPETQYF
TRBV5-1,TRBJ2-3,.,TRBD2,CASTRLGGATTDTQYF
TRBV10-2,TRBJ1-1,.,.,CASRGFEAFF
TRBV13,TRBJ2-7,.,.,CASSDRDNVGEQYF
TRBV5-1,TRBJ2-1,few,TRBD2,CASSPGLAAEQFF
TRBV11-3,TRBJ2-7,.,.,CASSMTSIENEQYF
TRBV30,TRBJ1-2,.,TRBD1,CAWNKGRMRDSHGYTF
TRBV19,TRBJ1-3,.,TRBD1,CASSLEQGASGNTIYF
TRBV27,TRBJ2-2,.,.,CASSLSRTSTGELFF